Listed below are T cell receptor beta chains from one sample, sequenced in a study of T-cell memory formation after mild COVID-19. TCRdb called the 5' RACE reads again in MiXCR, with one record for every CDR3 protein. The sample shows 470,000 or so distinct CDR3 sequences, around 18% of them seen only once. The sequencing input was PBMCs or a T cell subset sorted from them (not recorded which). Receptors originate from an adult woman who had mild COVID-19 (a few samples of this study predate the infection). Cell type and time point are not known. The CDR3 runs from the conserved cysteine through the conserved F or W. Each record gives: J gene, V gene, D gene, clone size, CDR3 protein, CDR3 DNA. D genes are given only for firm matches. Clone size is given for some rows only: seen once, a few or many times, or a class if the clone is expanded.

J gene: TRBJ2-7
V gene: TRBV24-1
D gene: TRBD1
clone size: few
CDR3 protein: CATSDGTVLEQYF
CDR3 DNA: TGTGCCACCAGTGACGGGACAGTCTTGGAGCAGTACTTC

J gene: TRBJ1-3
V gene: TRBV20-1
D gene: .
clone size: few
CDR3 protein: CSARVLGSGNTIYF
CDR3 DNA: TGCAGTGCTAGAGTACTGGGATCTGGAAACACCATATATTTT

J gene: TRBJ2-7
V gene: TRBV5-1
D gene: .
clone size: .
CDR3 protein: CASSFGLVGEQYF
CDR3 DNA: TGCGCCAGCAGCTTCGGGCTAGTGGGCGAGCAGTACTTC

J gene: TRBJ2-7
V gene: TRBV29-1
D gene: .
clone size: .
CDR3 protein: CSAGEYEQYF
CDR3 DNA: TGCAGCGCAGGAGAGTACGAGCAGTACTTC

J gene: TRBJ1-2
V gene: TRBV12-3/TRBV12-4
D gene: TRBD1
clone size: few
CDR3 protein: CASSGTGIRGYTF
CDR3 DNA: TGTGCCAGCAGTGGGACAGGGATTCGCGGCTACACCTTC

J gene: TRBJ2-7
V gene: TRBV11-3
D gene: .
clone size: few
CDR3 protein: CASSIPGDPYEQYF
CDR3 DNA: TGTGCCAGCAGCATCCCGGGAGACCCCTACGAGCAGTACTTC

J gene: TRBJ2-3
V gene: TRBV29-1
D gene: TRBD2
clone size: .
CDR3 protein: CSVEEVVRAGMITDTQYF
CDR3 DNA: TGCAGCGTTGAAGAAGTTGTTAGAGCGGGAATGATCACAGATACGCAGTATTTT

J gene: TRBJ2-7
V gene: TRBV24-1
D gene: .
clone size: .
CDR3 protein: CATSDGVGRTYEQYF
CDR3 DNA: TGTGCCACCAGTGATGGTGTAGGGAGGACCTACGAGCAGTACTTC

J gene: TRBJ1-2
V gene: TRBV9
D gene: .
clone size: .
CDR3 protein: CASSDGRSYGYTF
CDR3 DNA: TGTGCCAGCAGCGATGGGCGGAGCTATGGCTACACCTTC

J gene: TRBJ1-1
V gene: TRBV20-1
D gene: .
clone size: .
CDR3 protein: CSGTPRTVEVEAFF
CDR3 DNA: TGCAGTGGTACCCCGAGGACGGTGGAGGTTGAAGCTTTCTTT

J gene: TRBJ2-6
V gene: TRBV7-2
D gene: .
clone size: few
CDR3 protein: CASSLAGWLRGGANVLTF
CDR3 DNA: TGTGCCAGCAGCTTAGCCGGTTGGCTGAGAGGTGGGGCCAACGTCCTGACTTTC

J gene: TRBJ2-3
V gene: TRBV7-2
D gene: .
clone size: many
CDR3 protein: CASSLASMDTQYF
CDR3 DNA: TGTGCCAGCAGCTTAGCGAGTATGGATACGCAGTATTTT

J gene: TRBJ2-1
V gene: TRBV5-1
D gene: .
clone size: many
CDR3 protein: CASSLEWGSYNEQFF
CDR3 DNA: TGCGCCAGCAGCTTGGAGTGGGGGTCCTACAATGAGCAGTTCTTC

J gene: TRBJ2-7
V gene: TRBV24-1
D gene: .
clone size: .
CDR3 protein: CATSASGAYEQYF
CDR3 DNA: TGTGCCACCAGTGCGTCGGGGGCTTACGAGCAGTACTTC

J gene: TRBJ2-3
V gene: TRBV5-6
D gene: TRBD2
clone size: .
CDR3 protein: CASRSPGLAVNTQYF
CDR3 DNA: TGTGCCAGCAGGTCCCCGGGACTAGCAGTCAATACGCAGTATTTT

J gene: TRBJ2-1
V gene: TRBV6-2/TRBV6-3
D gene: .
clone size: .
CDR3 protein: CASSHGRDNNEQFF
CDR3 DNA: TGTGCCAGCAGCCACGGGCGGGACAACAATGAGCAGTTCTTC

J gene: TRBJ2-1
V gene: TRBV7-9
D gene: TRBD2
clone size: few
CDR3 protein: CASSSPIGGINEQFF
CDR3 DNA: TGTGCCAGCAGCTCTCCCATCGGGGGGATCAATGAGCAGTTCTTC

J gene: TRBJ1-5
V gene: TRBV2
D gene: TRBD1
clone size: .
CDR3 protein: CASRRTGGGGYQPQHF
CDR3 DNA: TGTGCCAGCAGGAGGACCGGAGGGGGCGGCTATCAGCCCCAGCATTTT

J gene: TRBJ2-7
V gene: TRBV7-9
D gene: TRBD2
clone size: few
CDR3 protein: CASSTGTSDKRHEQYF
CDR3 DNA: TGTGCCAGCAGCACCGGGACTAGCGACAAGCGCCACGAGCAGTACTTC

J gene: TRBJ1-2
V gene: TRBV7-9
D gene: .
clone size: .
CDR3 protein: CASSLGGSGYGYTF
CDR3 DNA: TGTGCCAGCAGCTTAGGGGGATCAGGCTATGGCTACACCTTC

J gene: TRBJ2-7
V gene: TRBV29-1
D gene: .
clone size: few
CDR3 protein: CSVGGTSSHEQYF
CDR3 DNA: TGCAGCGTTGGGGGGACCTCGAGCCACGAGCAGTACTTC

J gene: TRBJ2-7
V gene: TRBV14
D gene: .
clone size: .
CDR3 protein: CASSQELDYFPYEQYF
CDR3 DNA: TGTGCCAGCAGCCAAGAATTGGATTACTTTCCCTACGAGCAGTACTTC

J gene: TRBJ1-1
V gene: TRBV5-1
D gene: .
clone size: few
CDR3 protein: CASSSRTEALNTEAFF
CDR3 DNA: TGCGCCAGCAGCTCAAGGACGGAAGCATTGAACACTGAAGCTTTCTTT

J gene: TRBJ2-7
V gene: TRBV18
D gene: TRBD2
clone size: few
CDR3 protein: CASSTSGAGLSYEQYF
CDR3 DNA: TGTGCCAGCTCAACGAGCGGGGCGGGACTATCCTACGAGCAGTACTTC

J gene: TRBJ2-7
V gene: TRBV29-1
D gene: TRBD1
clone size: .
CDR3 protein: CSVEKGAGYEQYF
CDR3 DNA: TGCAGCGTTGAAAAGGGGGCGGGCTACGAGCAGTACTTC

J gene: TRBJ2-1
V gene: TRBV29-1
D gene: .
clone size: few
CDR3 protein: CSVEWAGYNEQFF
CDR3 DNA: TGCAGCGTTGAATGGGCCGGGTACAATGAGCAGTTCTTC

J gene: TRBJ1-2
V gene: TRBV11-2
D gene: .
clone size: few
CDR3 protein: CASSAAHGDYGYTF
CDR3 DNA: TGTGCCAGCAGCGCAGCTCACGGGGACTATGGCTACACCTTC

J gene: TRBJ2-5
V gene: TRBV3-1
D gene: .
clone size: .
CDR3 protein: CASSHRYQETQYF
CDR3 DNA: TGTGCCAGCAGCCACCGGTACCAAGAGACCCAGTACTTC

J gene: TRBJ1-5
V gene: TRBV27
D gene: TRBD1
clone size: .
CDR3 protein: CASSLGSQGAIQPQHF
CDR3 DNA: TGTGCCAGCAGTTTAGGGTCACAGGGGGCCATACAGCCCCAGCATTTT

J gene: TRBJ2-7
V gene: TRBV6-5
D gene: TRBD2
clone size: .
CDR3 protein: CASRMSGLAAYEQYF
CDR3 DNA: TGTGCCAGCAGGATGTCGGGACTAGCGGCCTACGAGCAGTACTTC

J gene: TRBJ2-3
V gene: TRBV5-5
D gene: .
clone size: .
CDR3 protein: CASRERGIDTQYF
CDR3 DNA: TGTGCCAGCAGAGAAAGGGGGATAGATACGCAGTATTTT

J gene: TRBJ2-3
V gene: TRBV7-8
D gene: TRBD2
clone size: few
CDR3 protein: CASSSGLARDTQYF
CDR3 DNA: TGTGCCAGCAGCTCGGGACTAGCACGGGATACGCAGTATTTT